These 29 T cell receptor beta chains were sequenced from one sample in a study of cytomegalovirus exposure and HLA in healthy donors (TCRdb year 2017). The library came from the immunoSEQ multiplex PCR assay. A mixture of 60 forward primers for TCR Vbeta segments and 13 reverse primers for TCR Jbeta segments was used in the multiplex PCR. Held by TCRdb, this immuneACCESS table contains in-frame sequences only and omits some clones. Under half of the omission traces to an unresolved V gene where checked; the cause of the rest is unknown. Within this sample are about 110,000 clones, with around 63% of them counted one time only. Roughly 3.2% of the sample belongs to the ten largest clones. Sequenced material: PBMCs. These receptors were obtained from a man aged 25-40 years in good health and CMV-seronegative.

Only a few counts were recorded for this clone. The J gene is TRBJ1-5, the V gene TRBV7-2; possible D gene TRBD1, 5 bases. This CDR3 region has 15 residues. Germline values: CDR1 SGHTA, CDR2 FQGNSA. Trimming stripped 0 bases from V and 0 bases from J, with 6 bases between. CDR3 in amino acids: CASSLARVSNQPQHF. The CDR3 nucleotides are TGTGCCAGCAGCTTAGCCAGGGTTAGCAATCAGCCCCAGCATTTT.

The chain employs TRBV2 and TRBJ1-3; D not certain. The CDR3 extends over 15 amino acids. Germline CDR1 is SNHLY and CDR2 is FYNNEI. V was trimmed by 3 bases and J by 4 bases, leaving 13 bases between them. The CDR3 reads CASSDSSGMGNTIYF. The CDR3 DNA sequence: TGTGCCAGCAGTGATTCGTCGGGGATGGGAAACACCATATATTTT.

Details on this clone: A junction boundary mismatches the germline segment, possibly from a read error. V gene TRBV20-1 combines with J gene TRBJ2-7; weak D call: TRBD2 (5 bases). This CDR3 is 11 amino acids long. In germline, CDR1 is DFQATT, CDR2 SNEGSKA (reference sequence). CDR3 sequence: CSAPSSDEQYF. In DNA, the CDR3 is TGCAGTGCCCCTAGCTCCGACGAGCAGTACTTC.

This chain uses TRBV29-1 with TRBJ1-3, with TRBD1 as a possible D gene (5 bases). CDR1 is SQVTM and CDR2 is ANQGSEA in the germline V gene. Trimming took 7 bases from V and 0 from J, leaving 13 bases between them. The CDR3 is 14 amino acids. DNA for the CDR3: TGCAGCGCTCGACACGGGGGCTCTGGAAACACCATATATTTT. It encodes CSARHGGSGNTIYF.

This chain joins TRBV19 and TRBJ2-7, with D perhaps matching TRBD1 (5 bases). Looked up from germline, CDR1 is LNHDA and CDR2 is SQIVND (reference sequence). The CDR3 has 14 amino acids. Trimming left V 4 bases short and J 2 bases short, with 12 bases between. The CDR3 DNA follows: TGTGCCAGTAGTAGGGGCCAGAAACCCTACGAGCAGTACTTC. This encodes CASSRGQKPYEQYF. Full variable domain (remainder filled in from reference TRBV19 and TRBJ2-7): DGGITQSPKYLFRKEGQNVTLSCEQNLNHDAMYWYRQDPGQGLRLIYYSQIVNDFQKGDIAEGYSVSREKKESFPLTVTSAQKNPTAFYLCASSRGQKPYEQYFGPGTRLTVT.

The CDR3 here is CACSLSGAPTQSSYEQYF. In DNA, the CDR3 is TGTGCTTGCAGTTTGAGTGGGGCTCCCACGCAGTCTTCCTACGAGCAGTACTTC. This chain joins TRBV27 and TRBJ2-7; maybe TRBD1 (5 bases). The CDR3 has 18 residues. The V gene's germline CDR1 is MNHEY and CDR2 SMNVEV (reference sequence).

V and J are TRBV28 and TRBJ1-2, with unresolved D. Germline CDR1 is MDHEN and CDR2 is SYDVKM. The V end was cut by 3 bases, the J end by 0 bases, with 8 bases between. This CDR3 region has 14 residues. Here the CDR3 reads CASSLFRTNYGYTF. The CDR3 DNA reads TGTGCCAGCAGTTTGTTCAGAACTAACTATGGCTACACCTTC.

The chain joins TRBV6-1 to TRBJ1-5, with 10 bases aligning to TRBD1. Trimming cost V 4 bases and J 4 bases; bases outside gene matches: 7. CDR1 and CDR2 (germline): MNHNS, SASEGT. CDR3 length equals 16 residues. The CDR3 loop is CASSVYGGQGNQPQHF. CDR3 bases: TGTGCCAGCAGTGTCTATGGGGGACAGGGGAATCAGCCCCAGCATTTT.

This chain's CDR3 is CASSFGQGDYGYTF. The DNA for the CDR3 is TGTGCCAGCAGTTTTGGACAGGGTGACTATGGCTACACCTTC. The chain uses TRBV27 and TRBJ1-2; 8 bases agree with TRBD1. Germline V gene data show CDR1 as MNHEY and CDR2 as SMNVEV (reference sequence). The CDR3 covers 14 residues. The V and J ends lost 3 bases and 3 bases, in that order; junction bases with no gene match: 3.

The chain employs TRBV7-8 and TRBJ2-3; D may be TRBD2 (5 bases). Germline values: CDR1 SGHVS, CDR2 FQNEAQ. Trimming took 0 bases from V and 3 from J, leaving 19 bases between them. This CDR3 comprises 18 residues. The CDR3 region has the DNA TGTGCCAGCAGCTTAGCGCCCGGTTGGAGAGGGATGACAGATACGCAGTATTTT. Amino acids: CASSLAPGWRGMTDTQYF.

This clone was counted a few times. J is TRBJ2-7 and V is TRBV2, with D unclear. The germline V gene encodes CDR1 SNHLY and CDR2 FYNNEI. V lost 6 bases, J lost 7 bases, and 10 bases lay in between. CDR3 size: 11 residues. The CDR3 loop reads CASRGNLEQYF. The CDR3 nucleotides are TGTGCCAGCAGGGGCAATCTGGAGCAGTACTTC.

The chain joins TRBV6-5 to TRBJ1-1, with a tentative D call TRBD1 (5 bases). The V end was cut by 4 bases, the J end by 11 bases, with 14 bases between. The V gene's germline CDR1 is MNHEY and CDR2 SVGAGI. The CDR3 totals 12 residues. The CDR3 spells CASSFDSPAAFF. CDR3 coding DNA: TGTGCCAGCAGTTTCGACAGCCCTGCTGCTTTCTTT.

The chain carries TRBV9 and TRBJ2-1; 7 nucleotides line up with TRBD2. CDR3 size: 18 residues. Per the germline V gene, CDR1 is SGDLS and CDR2 is YYNGEE. With 0 bases clipped from V and 4 bases from J, the junction kept 13 bases outside the gene matches. The DNA of the CDR3 is TGTGCCAGCAGCGTAGGCATAAGGGCGGGAGCTGGGTACAATGAGCAGTTCTTC. Amino acids: CASSVGIRAGAGYNEQFF.

This clone showed up just a few times. The chain recombines TRBV19 with TRBJ2-6; 9 nucleotides line up with TRBD2. CDR1 and CDR2 (germline): LNHDA, SQIVND (reference sequence). Unmatched junction bases numbered 13, after V lost 7 bases and J lost 0 bases. The CDR3 consists of 19 residues. CDR3 amino acids: CASMVLGLALSSGANVLTF. CDR3 sequence (DNA): TGTGCCAGTATGGTCCTAGGACTAGCGCTGTCCTCTGGGGCCAACGTCCTGACTTTC.

The V and J genes are TRBV10-3 and TRBJ2-5; TRBD2 might be the D (5 bases). Germline CDR1 ENHRY, CDR2 SYGVKD. This CDR3 region has 13 residues. Trimming stripped 6 bases from V and 2 bases from J, with 10 bases between. CDR3 loop: CAISPRGQETQYF. CDR3 DNA: TGTGCCATCAGCCCACGGGGTCAAGAGACCCAGTACTTC.

V gene TRBV6-6 combines with J gene TRBJ2-7, with TRBD1 identical over 11 bases. This CDR3 is built from 16 residues. Looked up from germline, CDR1 is MNHNY and CDR2 is SVGAGI (reference sequence). Germline trimming cut 6 bases from V and 0 bases from J; bases unmatched to any gene: 7. The chain's CDR3 is CASSPTGTGGSYEQYF. For the CDR3, the DNA is TGTGCCAGCAGCCCTACCGGGACAGGGGGCTCCTACGAGCAGTACTTC.

The chain employs TRBV12-5 and TRBJ2-3; D is unresolved. CDR3 size: 15 residues. Trimming took 5 bases from V and 0 from J, leaving 12 bases between them. Germline assignment: CDR1 LGHNT and CDR2 FRNRAP. The CDR3 sequence is CASGLISGSTDTQYF. The CDR3 DNA sequence: TGTGCTAGTGGTCTAATTTCAGGAAGCACAGATACGCAGTATTTT.

The chain couples TRBV28 to TRBJ2-7, with 9 bases lining up with TRBD1. The germline CDR1 and CDR2 sequences are MDHEN and SYDVKM. J was trimmed by 0 bases and V by 4 bases; bases with no gene match: 7. This CDR3 spans 16 amino acids. As DNA, the CDR3 is TGTGCCAGCAGTTCCCCCCGACAGGGGGACTCCTACGAGCAGTACTTC. Translated: CASSSPRQGDSYEQYF.

The chain links TRBV27 to TRBJ1-4; TRBD1 matches 10 bases. The V gene's germline CDR1 is MNHEY and CDR2 SMNVEV (reference sequence). V dropped 4 bases and J dropped 1; count of bases not matched to a gene: 6. The CDR3 has 17 residues. The CDR3 loop reads CASSWRQGAKTNEKLFF. In nucleotides, the CDR3 is TGTGCCAGCAGTTGGAGACAGGGGGCGAAAACTAATGAAAAACTGTTTTTT.

This clone has more than one count but fewer than ten. This sequence joins TRBV4-2 and TRBJ1-3, with 8 bases aligning to TRBD1. The CDR3 is 16 residues long. J lost 0 bases, V lost 4 bases, and 5 bases had no gene match. Germline assignment: CDR1 LGHNA and CDR2 YNFKEQ. The chain's CDR3 is CASSPQGASSGNTIYF. For the CDR3, the DNA is TGTGCCAGCAGCCCCCAGGGGGCCAGCTCTGGAAACACCATATATTTT.

This clone was observed once. The gene calls are TRBV7-2 and TRBJ2-1, with TRBD2 identical over 9 bases. Germline CDR1 reads SGHTA; CDR2 reads FQGNSA. With 5 bases clipped from V and 6 bases from J, the junction kept 5 bases outside the gene matches. CDR3 length equals 14 residues. Here the CDR3 reads CASSPISGSNEQFF. The CDR3 DNA reads as TGTGCCAGCAGCCCTATTAGCGGGAGCAATGAGCAGTTCTTC. Complete variable domain (other parts from reference TRBV7-2 and TRBJ2-1): GAGVSQSPSNKVTEKGKDVELRCDPISGHTALYWYRQSLGQGLEFLIYFQGNSAPDKSGLPSDRFSAERTGGSVSTLTIQRTQQEDSAVYLCASSPISGSNEQFFGPGTRLTVL.

This clone occurred a few times. This chain connects TRBV27 to TRBJ2-7, with D perhaps matching TRBD1 (6 bases). The CDR3 runs to 14 residues. The germline V gene encodes CDR1 MNHEY and CDR2 SMNVEV (reference sequence). The V and J ends lost 5 bases and 0 bases respectively, with 11 bases between them. The CDR3 protein is CASSLRQDSYEQYF. The CDR3 coding sequence is TGTGCCAGCAGTCTACGACAGGACTCCTACGAGCAGTACTTC.

This chain connects TRBV6-6 to TRBJ1-1; maybe TRBD1 (5 bases). The germline V gene has CDR1 MNHNY and CDR2 SVGAGI (reference sequence). Trimming left V 6 bases short and J 8 bases short, with 13 bases between. The CDR3 has 12 amino acids. CDR3 DNA sequence: TGTGCCAGCAGCCCGGGGGGGAGAGAAGCTTTCTTT. It is translated as CASSPGGREAFF.

V and J are TRBV11-3 and TRBJ1-4; D unclear. V lost 0 bases, J lost 11 bases, and 7 bases lay in between. The CDR3 spans 12 residues. Germline V gene lookup returns CDR1 SGHNT and CDR2 YENEEA. The CDR3 DNA reads TGTGCCAGCAGCTTAGATTATTCTAAACTGTTTTTT. Protein: CASSLDYSKLFF.

This chain uses TRBV7-9 with TRBJ1-5; 8 bases map to TRBD1. Trimming at V came to 5 bases and at J to 4 bases, leaving 1 base not matched to a gene. This CDR3 spans 13 amino acids. The V gene's germline CDR1 is SEHNR and CDR2 FQNEAQ (reference sequence). The CDR3 DNA follows: TGTGCCAGCAGCGGACAGGGAAATCAGCCCCAGCATTTT. Translated: CASSGQGNQPQHF.

The table lists this clone with a few counts. The chain joins TRBV19 to TRBJ2-1, with 10 bases fitting TRBD2. Per germline, CDR1 LNHDA and CDR2 SQIVND (reference sequence). This CDR3 is 15 amino acids long. J gave up 4 bases and V 6 bases, and 6 bases lay outside the gene matches. CDR3 in amino acids: CASRGTSGVYNEQFF. As DNA, the CDR3 is TGTGCCAGTAGGGGCACTAGCGGGGTTTACAATGAGCAGTTCTTC.

The chain employs TRBV5-8 and TRBJ2-4; D is unclear. CDR1 and CDR2 from the germline V gene are SGHTS and YDEGEE. The CDR3 spans 17 residues. V shed 2 bases and J shed 8 bases, with 23 bases lying between them. The CDR3 region is CASSFSQQRSNRYIQYF. For the CDR3, the DNA is TGTGCCAGCAGCTTTTCGCAACAGAGATCGAATCGGTACATTCAGTACTTC.

The chain employs TRBV30 and TRBJ2-5; 11 nucleotides align to TRBD2. The CDR3 totals 13 residues. V shed 8 bases and J 3 bases; nucleotides not matched to a gene: 5. Per germline, CDR1 GTSNPN and CDR2 SVGIG (reference sequence). The CDR3 nucleotides are TGTGCCGCTAGACTAGCGGGGAAAGAGACCCAGTACTTC. Translated: CAARLAGKETQYF.

This clone has just a few counts. Its ends do not fully match the called genes, so a read error is possible. V and J are TRBV7-8 and TRBJ2-7; 7 positions agree with TRBD2. The germline V gene encodes CDR1 SGHVS and CDR2 FQNEAQ. The CDR3 sequence is 12 residues long. This chain's CDR3 is CASSSGGYGQYF. In DNA, the CDR3 is TGTGCCAGCAGCTCGGGAGGCTACGGGCAGTACTTC.